This passage covers 12 T cell receptor beta chains from one sample sequenced in a study of T cells after yellow fever vaccination. TCRdb reanalysed the 5' RACE reads using MiXCR and keeps one entry per CDR3 protein. The data show some 560,000 distinct CDR3 sequences, with about 19% seen just once and 14% held by the top ten. The sequencing here drew on PBMCs, taken 15 days after the yellow fever booster vaccination. These TCRs come from a man aged 25-45 years who received the YFV17D yellow fever vaccine.

The table lists this clonotype with a count of one. The chain couples TRBV10-3 to TRBJ1-4; D is unclear. Trimming left V 4 bases short and J 7 bases short, with 7 bases between. Germline CDR1 ENHRY, CDR2 SYGVKD. CDR3 length equals 12 residues. The CDR3 is CAISVDGEKLFF. Written as DNA, the CDR3 is TGTGCCATCAGTGTTGATGGTGAAAAACTGTTTTTT.

J is TRBJ1-4 and V is TRBV27, with D maybe TRBD1 (5 bases). V lost 6 bases to trimming and J lost 0 bases, with 17 bases between them. This CDR3 spans 17 amino acids. The germline V gene encodes CDR1 MNHEY and CDR2 SMNVEV (reference sequence). The CDR3 region has the DNA TGTGCCAGCAGGGGGGGAGTAACAGTTGCAACTAATGAAAAACTGTTTTTT. Its translation: CASRGGVTVATNEKLFF.

This clonotype was detected ten times or more. This chain links TRBV20-1 with TRBJ2-7, with 14 bases identical to TRBD2. The CDR3 spans 14 residues. Germline V gene lookup returns CDR1 DFQATT and CDR2 SNEGSKA (reference sequence). The junction had 1 base not matched to a gene; V was cut back by 0 bases and J by 6 bases. The CDR3 DNA is TGCAGTGCTAGAGAGACTAGCGGGAGGGCCGAGCAGTACTTC. This gives the protein CSARETSGRAEQYF.

This clonotype turned up a few times. The chain is built from TRBV4-3 and TRBJ2-5, with 8 bases lining up with TRBD2. Germline CDR1 LGHNA, CDR2 YSLEER. V lost 0 bases, J lost 3 bases, and 12 bases stayed unmatched. The CDR3 sequence is 18 residues long. The CDR3 loop reads CASSQEGTSEREKETQYF. The CDR3, as DNA: TGCGCCAGCAGCCAAGAAGGGACATCCGAGCGGGAGAAAGAGACCCAGTACTTC.

The genes are TRBV7-2 and TRBJ1-5, with a weak D call TRBD1 (5 bases). The CDR3 covers 14 residues. CDR1 and CDR2 (germline): SGHTA, FQGNSA. V was pared by 2 bases and J by 6 bases, with 11 bases between. Here the CDR3 reads CASSLWGVGQPQHF. As DNA, the CDR3 is TGTGCCAGCAGCTTATGGGGGGTAGGTCAGCCCCAGCATTTT.

Only a few counts were recorded for this clonotype. This chain connects TRBV28 to TRBJ1-5; D not certain. V lost 7 bases, J lost 2 bases, and 9 bases lay in between. The germline V gene encodes CDR1 MDHEN and CDR2 SYDVKM. This CDR3 contains 13 residues. CDR3 protein: CASISFGNQPQHF. The CDR3, as DNA: TGTGCCAGCATCTCGTTTGGCAATCAGCCCCAGCATTTT.

This clonotype was counted only a few times. V gene TRBV5-8 combines with J gene TRBJ1-3; D may be TRBD1 (6 bases). Trimming left V 4 bases short and J 7 bases short, with 18 bases between. This CDR3 has 15 residues. Germline CDR1 and CDR2: SGHTS and YDEGEE. This CDR3 reads CASSGTQGPWNTIYF. CDR3 in DNA: TGTGCCAGCAGCGGGACACAGGGACCCTGGAACACCATATATTTT. The full variable domain, its missing parts supplied by reference TRBV5-8 and TRBJ1-3, is EAGVTQSPTHLIKTRGQQATLRCSPISGHTSVYWYQQALGLGLQFLLWYDEGEERNRGNFPPRFSGRQFPNYSSELNVNALELEDSALYLCASSGTQGPWNTIYFGEGSWLTVV.

V is TRBV20-1 and J is TRBJ2-7; D gene unclear. CDR3 length: 12 residues. V dropped 6 bases and J dropped 2 bases, with 11 bases sitting between them. Germline V gene lookup returns CDR1 DFQATT and CDR2 SNEGSKA (reference sequence). The DNA of the CDR3 is TGCAGTGCCCCTCGGAGCGCCTACGAGCAGTACTTC. Its protein product is CSAPRSAYEQYF.

There are a few counts of this clonotype. The CDR3 loop reads CAISGAGGPEAFF. The CDR3 DNA sequence: TGTGCCATCAGTGGAGCGGGGGGGCCTGAAGCTTTCTTT. The chain employs TRBV10-3 and TRBJ1-1; D might be TRBD1 (6 bases). Trimming left V 4 bases short and J 6 bases short, with 12 bases between. This CDR3 has 13 residues. Germline CDR1 is ENHRY and CDR2 is SYGVKD.

The V and J genes are TRBV28 and TRBJ1-5; D is possibly TRBD1 (6 bases). Per the germline V gene, CDR1 is MDHEN and CDR2 is SYDVKM. The CDR3 length is 19 residues. V lost 3 bases, J lost 4 bases, and 25 bases lay in between. The CDR3 nucleotides read TGTGCCAGCAGTTTTTTTTTGTTTCGCGGGACAAAGACTAATCAGCCCCAGCATTTT. This codes for CASSFFLFRGTKTNQPQHF.

In this sample, this clonotype turned up a few times. The gene calls are TRBV7-9 and TRBJ2-7; D possibly matches TRBD1 or TRBD2 (5 bases each). The germline V and J ends were trimmed by 6 bases and 3 bases, with 15 bases remaining between them. This CDR3 has 14 amino acids. CDR1 is SEHNR and CDR2 is FQNEAQ in the germline V gene (reference sequence). The CDR3 sequence is CASSTEGRYYEQYF. In DNA form, the CDR3 reads TGTGCCAGCAGTACAGAGGGGCGGTACTACGAGCAGTACTTC.

The DNA of the CDR3 is TGTGCCAGCAGCCAAGATCCAAAAACCTACAATGAGCAGTTCTTC. Translation: CASSQDPKTYNEQFF. V and J are TRBV3-1 and TRBJ2-1; D is ambiguous. Per the germline V gene, CDR1 is LGHDT and CDR2 is YNNKEL (reference sequence). CDR3 length: 15 residues. Deletions cut 0 bases from V and 2 bases from J, with 8 bases between.